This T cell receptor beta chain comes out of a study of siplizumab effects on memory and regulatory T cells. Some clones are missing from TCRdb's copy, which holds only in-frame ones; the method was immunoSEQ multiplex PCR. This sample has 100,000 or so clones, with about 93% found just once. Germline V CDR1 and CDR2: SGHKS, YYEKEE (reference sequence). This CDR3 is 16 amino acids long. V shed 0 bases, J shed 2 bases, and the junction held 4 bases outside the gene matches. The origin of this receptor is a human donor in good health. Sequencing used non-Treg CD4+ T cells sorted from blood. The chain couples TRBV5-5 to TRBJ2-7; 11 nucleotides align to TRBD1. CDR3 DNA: TGTGCCAGCAGCTTGGTTGGGGGACAGGGGGCCTACGAGCAGTACTTC. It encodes CASSLVGGQGAYEQYF.